Below are 21 T cell receptor beta chains sequenced from a single sample in a study of cytomegalovirus exposure and HLA in healthy donors. The PCR used 60 Vbeta and 13 Jbeta primers. Measured with immunoSEQ multiplex PCR; TCRdb has only the in-frame clones, and not every one. Among about 180,000 clones listed, around 80% were seen once. Sequences were obtained from PBMCs. The receptors stem from a woman between 40 and 55 years old in good health and CMV-seronegative.

The J gene is TRBJ2-7, the V gene TRBV28, with 9 bases fitting TRBD1. The CDR3 runs 15 residues. From germline, CDR1 is MDHEN and CDR2 SYDVKM. V shed 4 bases, J shed 5 bases, and the junction held 9 bases outside the gene matches. The CDR3 bases are TGTGCCAGCAGTTCGACAGGGGGGTTTAGGGACGAGCAGTACTTC. It translates to CASSSTGGFRDEQYF.

The chain links TRBV7-9 to TRBJ2-6, with TRBD1 as a possible D gene (6 bases). Germline values: CDR1 SEHNR, CDR2 FQNEAQ (reference sequence). V was pared by 0 bases and J by 5 bases, with 8 bases between. The CDR3 is 15 residues long. CDR3 DNA sequence: TGTGCCAGCAGCTTAGCACAGGGCTGGGCCAACGTCCTGACTTTC. This codes for CASSLAQGWANVLTF.

The genes are TRBV5-1 and TRBJ1-2; 10 positions match TRBD1. Looked up from germline, CDR1 is SGHRS and CDR2 is YFSETQ. The CDR3 is 14 residues long. The V and J ends lost 7 bases and 7 bases, in that order; junction bases with no gene match: 10. CDR3: CASSPGQGLFGYTF. In DNA form, the CDR3 reads TGCGCCAGCTCCCCGGGACAGGGGTTGTTTGGCTACACCTTC.

This clone was seen only a few times. The chain carries TRBV6-6 and TRBJ2-7; a weak D match, TRBD1 (6 bases). V shed 0 bases and J shed 2 bases, with 11 bases lying between them. Per the germline V gene, CDR1 is MNHNY and CDR2 is SVGAGI (reference sequence). The CDR3 runs 15 residues. CDR3 nucleotide sequence: TGTGCCAGCAGTTACTCGTTCAGGGGCACCTACGAGCAGTACTTC. It translates to CASSYSFRGTYEQYF.

This chain uses TRBV19 with TRBJ1-2, with D possibly TRBD1 on 6 matching bases. The CDR3 totals 14 residues. Trimming removed 5 bases at V and 2 bases at J, with 12 bases between. CDR1 is LNHDA, CDR2 SQIVND, per germline (reference sequence). The CDR3 nucleotides read TGTGCCAGTAGTCCAGGGGTGATGAACTATGGCTACACCTTC. This sequence encodes CASSPGVMNYGYTF.

The chain uses TRBV2 and TRBJ2-5; 7 bases line up with TRBD1. The CDR3 length is 13 residues. J gave up 2 bases and V 7 bases, and 4 bases lay outside the gene matches. Germline V gene data show CDR1 as SNHLY and CDR2 as FYNNEI. CDR3 bases: TGTGCCAGCACCAGACAGGGACAAGAGACCCAGTACTTC. It specifies CASTRQGQETQYF. Full variable domain (remainder filled in from reference TRBV2 and TRBJ2-5): EPEVTQTPSHQVTQMGQEVILRCVPISNHLYFYWYRQILGQKVEFLVSFYNNEISEKSEIFDDQFSVERPDGSNFTLKIRSTKLEDSAMYFCASTRQGQETQYFGPGTRLLVL.

This clone was counted at least ten times. This sample also contains other DNA sequences that code for the same CDR3. The rearrangement joins TRBV11-1 to TRBJ1-6; 8 bases are a match to TRBD1. This CDR3 is 14 amino acids long. Trimming at V came to 5 bases and at J to 7 bases, leaving 4 bases not matched to a gene. Germline CDR1 and CDR2: SGHAT and FQDESV (reference sequence). The CDR3 bases are TGTGCCAGCAGCCGGACAGGGAACAATTCACCCCTCCACTTT. As protein: CASSRTGNNSPLHF. The full variable domain, with the rest looked up from reference TRBV11-1 and TRBJ1-6, is EAEVAQSPRYKITEKSQAVAFWCDPISGHATLYWYRQILGQGPELLVQFQDESVVDDSQLPKDRFSAERLKGVDSTLKIQPAELGDSAMYLCASSRTGNNSPLHFGNGTRLTVT.

In this sample, this clone turned up a few times. This chain joins TRBV6-5 and TRBJ2-7, with TRBD1 matching 9 bases. Germline-derived CDR1 and CDR2 are MNHEY and SVGAGI. J lost 4 bases, V lost 6 bases, and 7 bases had no gene match. CDR3 length: 14 residues. The DNA of the CDR3 is TGTGCCAGCAGAAAGGACAGGGGAGCGTACGAGCAGTACTTC. It specifies CASRKDRGAYEQYF.

The rearrangement links TRBV11-2 to TRBJ2-3; 8 bases align to TRBD2. This CDR3 has 16 amino acids. Unmatched junction bases numbered 5, after V lost 1 base and J lost 2 bases. Germline V lookup: CDR1 SGHAT, CDR2 FQNNGV. CDR3 residues: CASSLVGTRNTDTQYF. The CDR3 DNA follows: TGTGCCAGCAGCTTAGTTGGGACTAGGAACACAGATACGCAGTATTTT. Variable domain in full (rest from reference TRBV11-2 and TRBJ2-3): EAGVAQSPRYKIIEKRQSVAFWCNPISGHATLYWYQQILGQGPKLLIQFQNNGVVDDSQLPKDRFSAERLKGVDSTLKIQPAKLEDSAVYLCASSLVGTRNTDTQYFGPGTRLTVL.

The rearrangement joins TRBV19 to TRBJ2-3; 9 bases agree with TRBD1. In germline, CDR1 is LNHDA, CDR2 SQIVND (reference sequence). The CDR3 is 17 amino acids. The J segment lost 1 base and the V segment lost 3 bases, leaving 8 bases of the junction unmatched. CDR3 sequence reads: CASSIRQTGGRTDTQYF. The CDR3 bases are TGTGCCAGTAGTATTCGGCAAACAGGGGGCCGCACAGATACGCAGTATTTT.

The sample holds one count of this clone. This rearrangement joins TRBV7-2 to TRBJ2-1; D remains unclear. This CDR3 comprises 11 residues. The germline V gene encodes CDR1 SGHTA and CDR2 FQGNSA. V lost 5 bases and J 9 bases, leaving 8 bases between the germline ends. For the CDR3, the DNA is TGTGCCAGCAGCCCTCTGCGTGAGCAGTTCTTC. Translating it yields CASSPLREQFF.

This clone has just a few counts. The chain is built from TRBV2 and TRBJ1-2; D unclear. CDR1 and CDR2 from the germline V gene are SNHLY and FYNNEI. V gave up 7 bases and J gave up 4 bases, with 10 bases separating them. The CDR3 loop spans 12 amino acids. CDR3 residues: CASKEDLYGYTF. The CDR3 DNA is TGTGCCAGCAAGGAGGACCTCTATGGCTACACCTTC.

The chain carries TRBV5-4 and TRBJ2-7; 10 nucleotides agree with TRBD1. Losses at the gene ends were 3 bases for V and 1 base for J; bases not matched to a gene: 7. CDR3 size: 16 residues. Germline loops: CDR1 SGHNT, CDR2 YYREEE (reference sequence). CDR3: CASSSPGQGVSYEQYF. As DNA, the CDR3 is TGTGCCAGCAGCTCACCCGGACAGGGGGTATCCTACGAGCAGTACTTC.

V and J are TRBV4-3 and TRBJ2-4, with D maybe TRBD2 (5 bases). Germline CDR1 and CDR2: LGHNA and YSLEER. There are 15 residues in the CDR3. V was cut by 4 bases and J by 3 bases, with 13 bases left in between. CDR3 loop: CASSPEGLGKNIQYF. The CDR3, as DNA: TGCGCCAGCAGCCCCGAGGGCCTGGGCAAAAACATTCAGTACTTC.

This chain's CDR3 is CASSQADTGELFF. The DNA for the CDR3 is TGTGCCAGCAGCCAAGCCGACACCGGGGAGCTGTTTTTT. This chain joins TRBV4-2 and TRBJ2-2; D gene ambiguous. In germline, CDR1 is LGHNA, CDR2 YNFKEQ. This CDR3 spans 13 amino acids. V was clipped by 1 base and J by 3 bases, with 3 bases between them.

The rearrangement uses TRBV2 and TRBJ1-5; D is unresolved. Germline CDR1 reads SNHLY; CDR2 reads FYNNEI. The CDR3 contains 14 residues. The ends were cut back, 8 bases at V and 2 bases at J, with 13 bases in the middle. CDR3 residues: CASSREAGNQPQHF. CDR3 DNA: TGTGCCAGCTCGCGGGAGGCCGGCAATCAGCCCCAGCATTTT.

V is TRBV19 and J is TRBJ2-7; D possibly corresponds to TRBD2 (5 bases). This CDR3 is 14 amino acids long. V lost 10 bases to trimming and J lost 0 bases, with 16 bases between them. CDR1 is LNHDA and CDR2 is SQIVND in the germline V gene (reference sequence). As DNA, the CDR3 is TGTGCCACTCGGACTGCACATAGCTCCTACGAGCAGTACTTC. It specifies CATRTAHSSYEQYF. Variable domain in full (rest from reference TRBV19 and TRBJ2-7): DGGITQSPKYLFRKEGQNVTLSCEQNLNHDAMYWYRQDPGQGLRLIYYSQIVNDFQKGDIAEGYSVSREKKESFPLTVTSAQKNPTAFYLCATRTAHSSYEQYFGPGTRLTVT.

The chain employs TRBV10-3 and TRBJ1-1; TRBD1 is a possible D gene (5 bases). V was pared by 4 bases and J by 3 bases, with 9 bases between. The CDR3 is 13 residues long. The germline gives CDR1 ENHRY, CDR2 SYGVKD. As DNA, the CDR3 is TGTGCCATCAGTGCAGGGCTGGACACTGAAGCTTTCTTT. It is translated as CAISAGLDTEAFF.

The rearrangement uses TRBV7-8 and TRBJ1-1, with a possible D match to TRBD1 (6 bases). V was shortened by 5 bases and J by 2 bases, with 12 bases between the two germline ends. In germline, CDR1 is SGHVS, CDR2 FQNEAQ. The CDR3 sequence is 14 residues long. The CDR3, as DNA: TGTGCCAGCAGCCACGGGACACTTAACACTGAAGCTTTCTTT. It translates to CASSHGTLNTEAFF.

This clone was seen a single time. The chain couples TRBV11-2 to TRBJ2-7, with D possibly matching TRBD2 (5 bases). This CDR3 is built from 13 residues. The V gene lost 1 base and the J gene lost 2 bases, with 6 bases spanning the gap. Germline lookup yields CDR1 SGHAT and CDR2 FQNNGV. The CDR3 bases are TGTGCCAGCAGCTTAGGGGAGACCTACGAGCAGTACTTC. Residues: CASSLGETYEQYF.

The rearrangement joins TRBV7-2 to TRBJ1-2; no firm D call. The germline V gene has CDR1 SGHTA and CDR2 FQGNSA. V dropped 1 base and J dropped 2 bases, with 8 bases sitting between them. The CDR3 loop spans 14 amino acids. The DNA for the CDR3 is TGTGCCAGCAGCTTAGTGGGAGGGAACTATGGCTACACCTTC. Amino acids: CASSLVGGNYGYTF.